The rows below give T cell receptor beta chains drawn from one sample of a study of human T cells and chemical hapten exposure. TCRdb re-derived calls from the RACE reads in MiXCR, one entry per CDR3 protein. The sample lists 80,000 to 100,000 distinct CDR3 sequences, 25% to 35% occurring once. The material sequenced was whole blood, taken in connection with sensitization to the hapten diphenylcyclopropenone (DPC). Receptor source: a man in his forties or fifties with alopecia areata. Some clones in this sample may be carry-over from other donors' samples. The CDR3 runs from the conserved cysteine through the conserved F or W. The D gene is left open where the match is weak. Not all rows give a size; the values are once, few, many and, for expanded clones, a class.

v_gene	j_gene	d_gene	abundance	CDR3aa	CDR3nt
TRBV3-1	TRBJ1-5	-	-	CASSQDSGAGQPQHF	TGTGCCAGCAGCCAAGATTCCGGGGCAGGTCAGCCCCAGCATTTT
TRBV20-1	TRBJ1-1	TRBD1	-	CSARESRGRGTEAFF	TGCAGTGCTAGAGAATCCAGGGGGCGCGGCACTGAAGCTTTCTTT
TRBV12-5	TRBJ1-5	TRBD1	-	CASGNRTGGIPPHQPQHF	TGTGCTAGTGGCAACCGGACAGGGGGCATCCCACCGCATCAGCCCCAGCATTTT
TRBV19	TRBJ2-1	-	few	CASSIEWYNEQFF	TGTGCCAGTAGTATAGAGTGGTACAATGAGCAGTTCTTC
TRBV6-5	TRBJ2-3	-	-	CASSYSKATDTQYF	TGTGCCAGCAGTTACTCGAAAGCCACAGATACGCAGTATTTT
TRBV29-1	TRBJ1-2	TRBD1	-	CSVEYRGRYYGYTF	TGCAGCGTTGAGTACAGGGGGCGTTACTATGGCTACACCTTC
TRBV27	TRBJ1-2	-	-	CASRGLTYGYTF	TGTGCCAGCAGAGGACTCACCTATGGCTACACCTTC
TRBV5-1	TRBJ2-5	-	-	CASSFGSQETQYF	TGCGCCAGCAGCTTTGGCAGTCAAGAGACCCAGTACTTC
TRBV7-2	TRBJ2-3	-	-	CASSPLAAKADTQYF	TGTGCCAGCAGCCCCTTGGCGGCCAAGGCAGATACGCAGTATTTT
TRBV7-3	TRBJ2-3	-	-	CASSWQGYSTDTQYF	TGTGCCAGCAGCTGGCAGGGGTATAGCACAGATACGCAGTATTTT
TRBV5-4	TRBJ2-1	TRBD1	few	CASSPGGRGHGDEQFF	TGTGCCAGCAGCCCTGGGGGCAGGGGGCATGGAGATGAGCAGTTCTTC
TRBV20-1	TRBJ2-7	TRBD1	-	CSAPTGAYEQYF	TGCAGTGCCCCGACAGGGGCTTACGAGCAGTACTTC
TRBV6-5	TRBJ2-7	-	-	CASRIGTPTTYEQYF	TGTGCCAGCAGGATCGGGACTCCCACCACCTACGAGCAGTACTTC
TRBV5-1	TRBJ2-3	TRBD1	-	CASSLAGTGAPDTQYF	TGCGCCAGCAGCTTGGCTGGGACAGGAGCCCCAGATACGCAGTATTTT
TRBV6-1	TRBJ2-1	-	few	CASSLGQLDNEQFF	TGTGCCAGCAGCCTTGGGCAGTTGGACAATGAGCAGTTCTTC
TRBV18	TRBJ2-3	TRBD2	-	CASSAGGTADTQYF	TGTGCCAGCTCCGCGGGAGGTACGGCAGATACGCAGTATTTT
TRBV7-2	TRBJ1-5	TRBD1	-	CASSRGQGYSNQPQHF	TGTGCCAGCAGCAGAGGACAGGGATATAGCAATCAGCCCCAGCATTTT
TRBV18	TRBJ1-5	TRBD1	-	CASSVGRGGQPQHF	TGTGCCAGCTCGGTAGGCAGGGGGGGCCAGCCCCAGCATTTT
TRBV2	TRBJ2-3	TRBD1	-	CASSEDDRAGADTQYF	TGTGCCAGCAGTGAAGACGACAGGGCGGGTGCAGATACGCAGTATTTT
TRBV13	TRBJ2-3	TRBD1	few	CASSTQGVRTDTQYF	TGTGCCAGCAGTACACAGGGGGTACGCACAGATACGCAGTATTTT
TRBV28	TRBJ2-2	-	-	CASSLGGNGELFF	TGTGCCAGCAGCCTAGGGGGGAACGGGGAGCTGTTTTTT
TRBV7-8	TRBJ1-5	TRBD1	few	CASRPTGGGNQPQHF	TGTGCCAGCAGGCCTACAGGGGGGGGCAATCAGCCCCAGCATTTT
TRBV28	TRBJ2-1	TRBD1	-	CASSIDRGGEQFF	TGTGCCAGCAGTATCGACAGGGGAGGTGAGCAGTTCTTC
TRBV2	TRBJ2-3	-	few	CASSNLEAGTDTQYF	TGTGCCAGCAGTAATCTTGAGGCAGGCACAGATACGCAGTATTTT
TRBV20-1	TRBJ1-1	-	-	CSARDDGCGTEAFF	TGCAGTGCTAGAGATGACGGGTGTGGCACTGAAGCTTTCTTT
TRBV6-6	TRBJ2-4	-	few	CASSDSGGTKNIQYF	TGTGCCAGCAGTGACTCAGGGGGGACCAAAAACATTCAGTACTTC
TRBV15	TRBJ2-7	-	few	CATSGEGTGVNEQYF	TGTGCCACCAGCGGAGAGGGTACGGGAGTAAACGAGCAGTACTTC
TRBV28	TRBJ1-2	-	-	CAILEGTNYGYTF	TGTGCCATCTTGGAGGGGACCAACTATGGCTACACCTTC
TRBV7-9	TRBJ2-1	-	-	CASSPGPSASSYNEQFF	TGTGCCAGCAGCCCCGGCCCCAGCGCCAGCTCCTACAATGAGCAGTTCTTC
TRBV7-8	TRBJ2-1	-	-	CASSSRTRLFYNEQFF	TGTGCCAGCAGCTCCCGGACACGACTTTTCTACAATGAGCAGTTCTTC
TRBV2	TRBJ2-2	-	-	CASSGSSWDTGELFF	TGTGCCAGCAGTGGATCAAGTTGGGACACCGGGGAGCTGTTTTTT
TRBV28	TRBJ2-4	-	-	CASANLRGAKNIQYF	TGTGCCAGCGCAAACCTCAGGGGTGCCAAAAACATTCAGTACTTC
TRBV6-1	TRBJ1-1	TRBD1	-	CAAAGQGYTEAFF	TGTGCCGCGGCGGGACAGGGATACACTGAAGCTTTCTTT
TRBV30	TRBJ2-1	-	few	CAWNGLAYNEQFF	TGTGCCTGGAATGGGTTAGCTTACAATGAGCAGTTCTTC
TRBV11-2	TRBJ1-1	-	once	CASSDSADKAFF	TGTGCCAGCAGCGACAGTGCAGATAAAGCTTTCTTT
TRBV7-9	TRBJ1-3	TRBD1	few	CASSPRRTGCGNTIYF	TGTGCCAGCAGCCCGCGCCGGACAGGGTGTGGAAACACCATATATTTT
TRBV4-3	TRBJ1-1	TRBD1	-	CASSRGQGHEAFF	TGCGCCAGCAGCCGCGGACAGGGCCATGAAGCTTTCTTT
TRBV13	TRBJ1-6	-	once	CASSLVGGPGSPLHF	TGTGCCAGCAGCTTAGTCGGGGGCCCCGGGTCACCCCTCCACTTT
TRBV7-9	TRBJ2-7	TRBD1	-	CASSRQGDYEQYF	TGTGCCAGCAGCCGTCAGGGGGACTACGAGCAGTACTTC
TRBV20-1	TRBJ2-5	-	-	CSARVPVQETQYF	TGCAGTGCTAGAGTCCCGGTCCAAGAGACCCAGTACTTC
TRBV28	TRBJ2-7	-	many	CASSSGIYEQYF	TGTGCCAGCAGTTCAGGGATCTACGAGCAGTACTTC
TRBV6-1	TRBJ2-7	-	few	CASSGGGTGDYEQYF	TGTGCCAGCAGTGGGGGGGGGACAGGAGATTACGAGCAGTACTTC
TRBV7-9	TRBJ2-7	-	few	CASSSITYEQYF	TGTGCCAGCAGCTCGATCACTTACGAGCAGTACTTC
TRBV6-5	TRBJ1-2	TRBD1	-	CASSPWTGASGGYTF	TGTGCCAGCAGTCCGTGGACAGGGGCATCGGGTGGCTACACCTTC
TRBV29-1	TRBJ2-7	-	few	CSVGGDGVGEQYF	TGCAGCGTTGGGGGGGATGGTGTCGGCGAGCAGTACTTC
TRBV5-1	TRBJ2-4	TRBD1	-	CASSLPQVNRGNIQYF	TGCGCCAGCAGCTTACCACAGGTTAACAGGGGAAACATTCAGTACTTC
TRBV5-1	TRBJ2-1	TRBD2	few	CASKLAGGNEQFF	TGCGCCAGCAAACTAGCGGGCGGCAATGAGCAGTTCTTC
TRBV5-1	TRBJ1-4	-	few	CASSFDGNEKLFF	TGCGCCAGCAGCTTTGATGGGAATGAAAAACTGTTTTTT
TRBV6-2/TRBV6-3	TRBJ2-1	TRBD1	-	CASNHHPHRGLSNEQFF	TGTGCCAGCAACCACCATCCTCACAGGGGGCTAAGCAATGAGCAGTTCTTC
TRBV12-3/TRBV12-4	TRBJ2-1	-	-	CASRKPGLNYNEQFF	TGTGCCAGCAGAAAACCGGGACTGAACTACAATGAGCAGTTCTTC
TRBV7-2	TRBJ2-3	TRBD2	once	CASSLRTSGRGRTDTQYF	TGTGCCAGCAGCCTGCGGACTAGCGGGAGAGGAAGAACAGATACGCAGTATTTT
TRBV12-3/TRBV12-4	TRBJ2-3	TRBD1	-	CASSFLRDRVADTQYF	TGTGCCAGCAGTTTCCTCCGGGACAGGGTCGCGGATACGCAGTATTTT
TRBV5-1	TRBJ1-1	-	-	CASSFDNTEAFF	TGCGCCAGCAGCTTTGACAACACTGAAGCTTTCTTT
TRBV20-1	TRBJ2-7	TRBD2	-	CSVPSGGSLTF	TGCAGTGTTCCTAGCGGGGGCTCGCTTACCTTC